The text below deals with one T cell receptor (beta chain). CDR3 length: 15 residues. From germline, CDR1 is SGHNT and CDR2 YYREEE (reference sequence). V was pared by 4 bases and J by 5 bases, with 18 bases between. As originally analysed: The assay estimated nucleated cells by amplifying reference gene primers. The table came from immunoSEQ multiplex PCR; TCRdb's copy has only in-frame clones and leaves some out. V and J calls and clone size are as listed in that table; D and trimming were resolved from the DNA. Of some 260,000 clones listed, over 75% are singletons. These data are taken from a study of blood T cell repertoires in COVID-19. Across the study: Sites across the United States, Italy and Spain contributed samples from acute and convalescent COVID-19. T cells, B-cell-depleted T cells, or PBMCs supplied cDNA or gDNA.

The sample taken for sequencing was peripheral blood. The V and J genes are TRBV5-4 and TRBJ1-1; D unresolved. This sequence originates from an older woman with COVID-19, enrolled during active disease. The CDR3, as DNA: TGTGCCAGCAGCCTAAAGCCCGGATCAGGTACTGAAGCTTTCTTT. Protein sequence: CASSLKPGSGTEAFF.